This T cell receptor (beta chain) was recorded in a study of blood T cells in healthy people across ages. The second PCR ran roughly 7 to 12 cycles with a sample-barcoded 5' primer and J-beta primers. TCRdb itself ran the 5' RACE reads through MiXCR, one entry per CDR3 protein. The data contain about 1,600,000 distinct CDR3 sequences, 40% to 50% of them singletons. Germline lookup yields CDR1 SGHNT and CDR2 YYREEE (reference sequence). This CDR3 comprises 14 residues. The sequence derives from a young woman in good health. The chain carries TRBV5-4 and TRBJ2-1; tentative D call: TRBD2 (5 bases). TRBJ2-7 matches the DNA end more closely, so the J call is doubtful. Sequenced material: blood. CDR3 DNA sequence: TGTGCCAGCAGCTTCCCGGACTCGTACAATGAGCAGTACTTC. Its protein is CASSFPDSYNEQYF.